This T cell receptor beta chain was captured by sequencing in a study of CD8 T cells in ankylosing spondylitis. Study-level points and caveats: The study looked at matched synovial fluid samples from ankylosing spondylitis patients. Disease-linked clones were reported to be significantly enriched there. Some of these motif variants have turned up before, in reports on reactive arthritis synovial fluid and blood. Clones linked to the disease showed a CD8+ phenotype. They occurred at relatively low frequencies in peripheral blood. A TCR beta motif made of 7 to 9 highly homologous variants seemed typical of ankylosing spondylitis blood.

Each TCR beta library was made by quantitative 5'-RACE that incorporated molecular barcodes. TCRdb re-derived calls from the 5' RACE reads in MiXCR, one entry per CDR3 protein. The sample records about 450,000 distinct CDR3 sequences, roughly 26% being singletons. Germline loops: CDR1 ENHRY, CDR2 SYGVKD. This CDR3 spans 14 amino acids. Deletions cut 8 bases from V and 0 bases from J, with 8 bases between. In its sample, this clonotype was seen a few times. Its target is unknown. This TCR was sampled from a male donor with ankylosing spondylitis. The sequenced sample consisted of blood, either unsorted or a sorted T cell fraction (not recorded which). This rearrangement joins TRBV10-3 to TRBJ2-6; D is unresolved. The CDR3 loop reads CAIGSPSGANVLTF. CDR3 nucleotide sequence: TGTGCCATCGGCAGCCCCTCTGGGGCCAACGTCCTGACTTTC.